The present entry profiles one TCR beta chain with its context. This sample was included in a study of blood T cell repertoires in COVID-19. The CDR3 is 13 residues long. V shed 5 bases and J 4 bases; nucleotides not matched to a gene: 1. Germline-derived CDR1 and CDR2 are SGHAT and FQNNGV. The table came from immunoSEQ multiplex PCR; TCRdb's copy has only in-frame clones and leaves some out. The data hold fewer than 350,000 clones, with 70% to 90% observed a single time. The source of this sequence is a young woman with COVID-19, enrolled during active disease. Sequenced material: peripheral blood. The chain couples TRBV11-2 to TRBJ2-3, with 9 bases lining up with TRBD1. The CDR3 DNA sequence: TGTGCCAGCAGCCGGGACAGGGCAGATACGCAGTATTTT. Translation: CASSRDRADTQYF.